The clone carrying this T cell receptor (beta chain) was detected many times. The antigen is not known. This entry comes from a study of T cells in Graves' hyperthyroidism and ophthalmopathy. Study-wide points: A model of 13 V-J features distinguished ophthalmopathy from stable hyperthyroidism.

This CDR3 has 15 amino acids. Germline V gene lookup returns CDR1 SGHRS and CDR2 YFSETQ. Trimming left V 0 bases short and J 1 base short, with 10 bases between. The investigators amplified TCR beta CDR3 regions from RNA transcripts. The study used the HTBI primer set for a first-round RT-PCR of the TCR CDR3. From the multiplex PCR reads, TCRdb called clonotypes with MiXCR, one entry per CDR3 protein. This table has approximately 510,000 distinct CDR3 sequences, less than 25% appearing once. The specimen sequenced was blood. The chain combines TRBV5-1 with TRBJ1-1, with D uncertain. This receptor was taken from a man between 18 and 29 years old with Graves' hyperthyroidism. The CDR3 DNA sequence: TGCGCCAGCAGCTTGGCCGGGCCGGGGAACACTGAAGCTTTCTTT. It is translated as CASSLAGPGNTEAFF.